The clone carrying this T cell receptor beta chain showed up many times. Its antigen remains unknown. Time point meaning: sample taken at primary tumor resection. The donors were about 72 patients with non-small cell lung cancer that was early-stage and untreated. TCRs were sequenced from unsorted whole RNA of tumor, nontumor lung or PBMC. Every individual TCR cDNA molecule carried its own unique molecular identifier, which allowed correction of PCR and sequencing errors. TCRdb independently ran MiXCR on the 5' RACE reads; one entry per CDR3 protein. The sample holds approximately 5,000 distinct CDR3 sequences, 15% to 20% seen once. Trimming removed 1 base from V and 9 bases from J, with 6 bases in between. CDR1 KGHSH and CDR2 LQKENI come from the germline V gene. CDR3 size: 12 residues. This entry is derived from a study of spatial heterogeneity in lung cancer. As for the study in general: Consistently, beta-chain sequences turned up in larger numbers than alpha-chain sequences did.

General observations from the study: The number of expanded tumor alpha and beta chains correlated with mutation number.

Sequenced here: lung tumor tissue, sampled at surgery. This chain uses TRBV18 with TRBJ1-4; D is unclear. The source is a male donor with early-stage non-small cell lung cancer. The CDR3 DNA is TGTGCCAGCTCACCACAGGACCAAAAACTGTTTTTT. This translates into CASSPQDQKLFF.